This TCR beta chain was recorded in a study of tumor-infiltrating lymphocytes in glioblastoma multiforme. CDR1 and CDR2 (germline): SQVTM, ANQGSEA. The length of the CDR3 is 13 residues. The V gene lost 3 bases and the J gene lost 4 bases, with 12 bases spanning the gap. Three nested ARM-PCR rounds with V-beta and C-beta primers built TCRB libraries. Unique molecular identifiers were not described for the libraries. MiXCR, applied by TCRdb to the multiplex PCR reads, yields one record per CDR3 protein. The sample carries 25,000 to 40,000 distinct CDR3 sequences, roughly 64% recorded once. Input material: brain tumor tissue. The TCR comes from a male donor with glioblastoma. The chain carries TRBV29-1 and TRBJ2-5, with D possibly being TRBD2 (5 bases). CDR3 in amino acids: CSVDNAGRETQYF. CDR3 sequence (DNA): TGCAGCGTTGACAATGCGGGCAGAGAGACCCAGTACTTC.